These 17 T cell receptor beta chains originate from one sample sequenced in a study of CD8 T cells in ankylosing spondylitis. TCRdb itself ran the 5' RACE reads through MiXCR, one entry per CDR3 protein. This sample yields fewer than 400,000 distinct CDR3 sequences, of which approximately 15% are seen a single time; about 1% belongs to the top ten. The sequenced sample consisted of blood, either unsorted or a sorted T cell fraction (not recorded which). The receptors were gathered from a male donor with ankylosing spondylitis or in good health (not recorded which).

In regard to this clonotype: An end of the junction differs from the germline gene, which may be a read error. J is TRBJ2-7 and V is TRBV5-1; D possibly corresponds to TRBD2 (6 bases). CDR1 and CDR2 from the germline V gene are SGHRS and YFSETQ. This CDR3 has 14 amino acids. The CDR3, as DNA: TGCGCCAGCAGATTGGAGGAGGGCTCCTACGAGCAGTACTTC. It translates to CASRLEEGSYEQYF.

Only a few counts were recorded for this clonotype. The chain has TRBV9 and TRBJ2-2; 9 bases agree with TRBD2. The germline gives CDR1 SGDLS, CDR2 YYNGEE. The CDR3 runs 17 residues. Germline trimming cut 6 bases from V and 7 bases from J; bases unmatched to any gene: 16. Written as DNA, the CDR3 is TGTGCCAGCACCCGGACGACTAGCGGTACGCCCGGCGGGGAGCTGTTTTTT. This encodes CASTRTTSGTPGGELFF.

This clonotype was observed a handful of times. This rearrangement joins TRBV4-1 to TRBJ2-3; no firm D call. CDR3 length equals 16 residues. Germline V lookup: CDR1 MGHRA, CDR2 YSYEKL. V dropped 3 bases and J dropped 0 bases, with 13 bases sitting between them. This CDR3 reads CASSQPDGASTDTQYF. The CDR3, as DNA: TGCGCCAGCAGCCAGCCGGACGGAGCTAGCACAGATACGCAGTATTTT.

The J gene is TRBJ2-3, the V gene TRBV30; D is possibly TRBD2 (6 bases). V lost 0 bases to trimming and J lost 6 bases, with 10 bases between them. The CDR3 runs 13 residues. Germline loops: CDR1 GTSNPN, CDR2 SVGIG (reference sequence). The CDR3 protein is CAWSVGLRDTQYF. In DNA, the CDR3 is TGTGCCTGGAGTGTAGGACTACGGGATACGCAGTATTTT.

This clonotype was detected a few times. V is TRBV20-1 and J is TRBJ2-1, with 10 bases matching TRBD2. V shed 5 bases and J 4 bases; nucleotides not matched to a gene: 8. Germline V gives CDR1 DFQATT, CDR2 SNEGSKA (reference sequence). The length of the CDR3 is 15 residues. The CDR3 protein is CSADLGTSAYNEQFF. In DNA, the CDR3 is TGCAGTGCTGACCTCGGGACTAGCGCTTACAATGAGCAGTTCTTC.

V is TRBV6-1 and J is TRBJ2-1; weak D call: TRBD2 (5 bases). This CDR3 comprises 13 residues. V dropped 6 bases and J dropped 10 bases, with 16 bases sitting between them. CDR1 MNHNS and CDR2 SASEGT come from the germline V gene. The CDR3 loop is CASRREQSGEQFF. The CDR3 bases are TGTGCCAGCAGGAGGGAGCAGTCAGGCGAGCAGTTCTTC.

The V and J genes are TRBV12-3 or TRBV12-4 and TRBJ1-4; D is unclear. This CDR3 has 13 amino acids. Trimming took 6 bases from V and 5 from J, leaving 10 bases between them. DNA for the CDR3: TGTGCCAGCAGGCGGGTCCAGAATGAAAAACTGTTTTTT. Amino acid sequence: CASRRVQNEKLFF.

This chain links TRBV25-1 with TRBJ2-5, with 9 bases aligning to TRBD2. This CDR3 spans 14 amino acids. Germline trimming cut 4 bases from V and 4 bases from J; bases unmatched to any gene: 4. Germline V CDR1 and CDR2: MGHDK, SYGVNS. In nucleotides, the CDR3 is TGTGCCAGCAGTGGCCTAGCGGGGATAGAGACCCAGTACTTC. It is translated as CASSGLAGIETQYF.

The sample holds many counts of this clonotype. J is TRBJ2-1 and V is TRBV12-3 or TRBV12-4; the D gene is possibly TRBD2 (6 bases). V was trimmed by 2 bases and J by 9 bases, leaving 8 bases between them. The CDR3 has 12 residues. The CDR3 is CASSLWGGEQFF. The CDR3 DNA sequence: TGTGCCAGCAGTTTATGGGGAGGTGAGCAGTTCTTC.

CDR3 DNA sequence: TGTGCCAGCTCTTTAAAAGGGCCTTCAGACTCCTACGAGCAGTACTTC. As protein: CASSLKGPSDSYEQYF. V is TRBV27 and J is TRBJ2-7; D remains unclear. V was clipped by 8 bases and J by 0 bases, with 20 bases between them. CDR1 and CDR2 (germline): MNHEY, SMNVEV (reference sequence). The CDR3 spans 16 residues.

Worth noting for this clonotype: This may be a read error: a much more frequent sequence differs by one nucleotide. This chain joins TRBV5-1 and TRBJ1-1; D is uncertain. Trimming left V 0 bases short and J 0 bases short, with 6 bases between. The CDR3 extends over 14 amino acids. Germline values: CDR1 SGHRS, CDR2 YFSETQ. CDR3 DNA: TGCGCCAGCAGCTTGGAAAGGGTGAACACTGAAGCTTTCTTT. This sequence encodes CASSLERVNTEAFF.

The chain uses TRBV12-3 or TRBV12-4 and TRBJ2-7; D gene uncertain. The V end was cut by 6 bases, the J end by 2 bases, with 11 bases between. This CDR3 region has 13 residues. The CDR3 loop reads CASSSSRPYEQYF. The CDR3 DNA reads as TGTGCCAGCAGCTCCTCTCGGCCCTACGAGCAGTACTTC.

This clonotype was counted between two and nine times. The chain has TRBV11-2 and TRBJ2-1; TRBD2 aligns across 7 bases. The CDR3 loop spans 16 amino acids. V lost 1 base and J lost 6; bases outside the gene matches: 9. Germline CDR1 SGHAT, CDR2 FQNNGV. The CDR3 sequence: CASSLVPGLRFNEQFF. The CDR3 nucleotides are TGTGCCAGCAGCTTAGTTCCGGGACTACGTTTCAATGAGCAGTTCTTC.

In its sample, this clonotype was seen a few times. Here the CDR3 reads CSARDAGGGYGYTF. In nucleotides, the CDR3 is TGCAGTGCTAGAGATGCAGGGGGAGGGTATGGCTACACCTTC. The gene calls are TRBV20-1 and TRBJ1-2, with 7 bases identical to TRBD1. V was clipped by 0 bases and J by 5 bases; unmatched bases: 6. Per the germline V gene, CDR1 is DFQATT and CDR2 is SNEGSKA (reference sequence). This CDR3 is 14 amino acids long.

This clonotype turned up a few times. CDR3 coding DNA: TGCGCCAGCAGCTTGAGGGACGTCTGCACAGATACGCAGTATTTT. Amino acids: CASSLRDVCTDTQYF. The chain carries TRBV5-1 and TRBJ2-3; D may be TRBD1 or TRBD2 (5 bases each). Germline V gives CDR1 SGHRS, CDR2 YFSETQ. V lost 1 base to trimming and J lost 1 base, with 10 bases between them. CDR3 length: 15 residues.

This clonotype was seen more than once but under ten times. The chain carries TRBV12-3 or TRBV12-4 and TRBJ2-5; 7 bases match TRBD2. The CDR3 is 16 residues long. Trimming at V came to 3 bases and at J to 2 bases, leaving 9 bases not matched to a gene. For the CDR3, the DNA is TGTGCCAGCAGTTTTGACCCGGGACTACATCAAGAGACCCAGTACTTC. This encodes CASSFDPGLHQETQYF.

This clonotype was detected a few times. The rearrangement links TRBV5-1 to TRBJ2-5, with D possibly being TRBD1 (5 bases). Trimming shortened V by 2 bases and J by 5 bases, and 13 bases separated the two germline ends. The CDR3 loop spans 14 amino acids. From germline, CDR1 is SGHRS and CDR2 YFSETQ. The CDR3 nucleotides are TGCGCCAGCAGCTTCGACAGTTCCGGGGAGACCCAGTACTTC. Translation: CASSFDSSGETQYF.